This T cell receptor (beta chain) is drawn from a study of Tregs in tolerant kidney transplant recipients. The data were produced by immunoSEQ multiplex PCR, yet TCRdb's version contains in-frame clones alone and is incomplete. This table has about 15,000 clones, more than 80% appearing once. The TCR originated in a human donor in good health. Sequenced sample: CD8+ T cells from blood.

The DNA of the CDR3 is TGTGCCAGCAGTGACAACAGGGGAACGCAGTATTTT. The encoded protein is CASSDNRGTQYF. The chain uses TRBV6-4 and TRBJ2-3; 7 bases line up with TRBD1. Germline loops: CDR1 MRHNA, CDR2 SNTAGT. This CDR3 contains 12 residues. V shed 2 bases and J 9 bases; nucleotides not matched to a gene: 2.